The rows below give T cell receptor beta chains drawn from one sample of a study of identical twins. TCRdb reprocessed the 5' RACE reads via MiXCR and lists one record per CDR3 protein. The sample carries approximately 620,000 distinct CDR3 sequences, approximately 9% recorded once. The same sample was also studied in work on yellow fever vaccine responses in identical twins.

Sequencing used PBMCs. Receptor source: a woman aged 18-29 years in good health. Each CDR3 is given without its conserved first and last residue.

cdr3_aa: ASSLASPSYNEQF; v_call: TRBV5-1; j_call: TRBJ2-1
cdr3_aa: ASGLASNRQETQY; v_call: TRBV6-2/TRBV6-3; j_call: TRBJ2-5
cdr3_aa: ASRKGSTEAF; v_call: TRBV6-1; j_call: TRBJ1-1
cdr3_aa: SATSRTTGFRQQF; v_call: TRBV20-1; j_call: TRBJ2-1
cdr3_aa: ASSPSPLTGNEQF; v_call: TRBV18; j_call: TRBJ2-1
cdr3_aa: ASTGYPEAF; v_call: TRBV12-3/TRBV12-4; j_call: TRBJ1-1
cdr3_aa: AWNHREETQY; v_call: TRBV30; j_call: TRBJ2-5
cdr3_aa: ASSYVALGGNQPQH; v_call: TRBV6-5; j_call: TRBJ1-5
cdr3_aa: ASPGQGMYGYT; v_call: TRBV2; j_call: TRBJ1-2
cdr3_aa: ASSLLGVRGEQY; v_call: TRBV7-2; j_call: TRBJ2-7
cdr3_aa: ASSLELAETLNEQF; v_call: TRBV12-3/TRBV12-4; j_call: TRBJ2-1
cdr3_aa: ASSLEGDRATEAF; v_call: TRBV5-1; j_call: TRBJ1-1
cdr3_aa: ASSLADGSGGPPEQY; v_call: TRBV5-1; j_call: TRBJ2-7
cdr3_aa: ASSPFAGSLHYEQY; v_call: TRBV28; j_call: TRBJ2-7
cdr3_aa: ASRSGTSYEQY; v_call: TRBV12-3/TRBV12-4; j_call: TRBJ2-7
cdr3_aa: ASSLMGQGSSGANVLT; v_call: TRBV5-1; j_call: TRBJ2-6
cdr3_aa: ASSHEGTDTQY; v_call: TRBV4-3; j_call: TRBJ2-3
cdr3_aa: ASSMAGGGGELF; v_call: TRBV27; j_call: TRBJ2-2
cdr3_aa: SVEVRRERNTGELF; v_call: TRBV29-1; j_call: TRBJ2-2
cdr3_aa: ASSLQTTRGSTDTQY; v_call: TRBV4-2; j_call: TRBJ2-3
cdr3_aa: ASSERGDSLTNEQF; v_call: TRBV9; j_call: TRBJ2-1
cdr3_aa: ASSQEYSNQPQH; v_call: TRBV16; j_call: TRBJ1-5
cdr3_aa: ASSVRHGAPNQETQY; v_call: TRBV6-1; j_call: TRBJ2-5
cdr3_aa: ASSSKALAIHEQY; v_call: TRBV7-6; j_call: TRBJ2-7
cdr3_aa: ASSGGLLGAF; v_call: TRBV5-4; j_call: TRBJ1-1
cdr3_aa: ASSPGTGYDEQY; v_call: TRBV5-1; j_call: TRBJ2-7
cdr3_aa: ASSLAVAGLTDTQY; v_call: TRBV5-6; j_call: TRBJ2-3